One and the same sample provided the 8 T cell receptor beta chains below, sequenced in a study of CD4 T cells in relation to SARS-CoV-2 and coronaviruses. These receptors have no known antigen. Measured with immunoSEQ multiplex PCR; TCRdb has only the in-frame clones, and not every one. The sample records some 43,000 clones, about 80% being singletons. Sequences were obtained from naive CD4+ T cells from PBMCs, cultured in vitro. Subset: naive CD4+ T cells isolated by negative enrichment. These receptors were obtained from an adult with COVID-19.

The chain uses TRBV29-1 and TRBJ1-5; the D is unclear. The CDR3 loop spans 13 amino acids. Germline lookup yields CDR1 SQVTM and CDR2 ANQGSEA. Trimming took off 0 bases at V and 11 bases at J, with 14 bases between the two ends. CDR3 sequence (DNA): TGCAGCGTTGAAGAGTCGGCTGGGTTGGCCCAGCATTTT. Protein product: CSVEESAGLAQHF. The whole variable domain, remainder taken from reference TRBV29-1 and TRBJ1-5, is SAVISQKPSRDICQRGTSLTIQCQVDSQVTMMFWYRQQPGQSLTLIATANQGSEATYESGFVIDKFPISRPNLTFSTLTVSNMSPEDSSIYLCSVEESAGLAQHFGDGTRLSIL.

This chain uses TRBV7-9 with TRBJ2-1, with no clear D. Germline values: CDR1 SEHNR, CDR2 FQNEAQ (reference sequence). The CDR3 extends over 15 amino acids. Trimming stripped 3 bases from V and 9 bases from J, with 18 bases between. The CDR3 here is CASSFQVASTGEQFF. CDR3 coding DNA: TGTGCCAGCAGCTTTCAGGTCGCTAGTACGGGTGAGCAGTTCTTC.

The V gene is TRBV28, the J gene TRBJ2-1, with 15 bases matching TRBD2. Trimming removed 7 bases from V and 13 bases from J; junction bases left unmatched: 8. Germline CDR1 and CDR2: MDHEN and SYDVKM. The CDR3 extends over 14 amino acids. The CDR3 region is CASTVGLAGGPQFF. The DNA of the CDR3 is TGTGCCAGCACCGTTGGACTAGCGGGAGGGCCACAGTTCTTC.

The chain joins TRBV19 to TRBJ2-7; TRBD2 aligns across 8 bases. Trimming cost V 3 bases and J 0 bases; bases outside gene matches: 10. The CDR3 sequence is 17 residues long. From germline, CDR1 is LNHDA and CDR2 SQIVND (reference sequence). The CDR3 sequence: CASSMRLAGSISYEQYF. The DNA for the CDR3 is TGTGCCAGTAGTATGAGGCTAGCGGGTAGCATCTCCTACGAGCAGTACTTC.

The chain couples TRBV29-1 to TRBJ2-5; 7 bases map to TRBD2. The V gene end was trimmed by 6 bases and the J gene end by 4 bases; junction bases not matched to a gene: 11. Germline lookup yields CDR1 SQVTM and CDR2 ANQGSEA. The CDR3 is made up of 14 amino acids. CDR3: CSVRRGGSGETQYF. CDR3 bases: TGCAGCGTACGACGGGGCGGGAGTGGAGAGACCCAGTACTTC.

The gene calls are TRBV19 and TRBJ2-7; D remains ambiguous. The CDR3 spans 14 residues. The germline gives CDR1 LNHDA, CDR2 SQIVND (reference sequence). Between the trimmed V and J ends, which lost 5 bases and 0 bases, there was a span of 11 bases. The CDR3 sequence: CASSARVSSYEQYF. For the CDR3, the DNA is TGTGCCAGTAGTGCACGGGTCAGCTCCTACGAGCAGTACTTC.

The rearrangement links TRBV18 to TRBJ2-1; 9 nucleotides match TRBD2. This CDR3 contains 18 residues. Germline V gene lookup returns CDR1 KGHSH and CDR2 LQKENI. With V trimmed by 6 bases and J by 0 bases, 12 bases remained unmatched. CDR3 region: CASSGLSGRGLSYNEQFF. DNA for the CDR3: TGTGCCAGCTCGGGGCTTAGCGGGAGAGGGCTCTCCTACAATGAGCAGTTCTTC.

The V call is TRBV28, the J call TRBJ1-2; D not resolved. This CDR3 has 14 residues. Germline V gene sequence: CDR1 MDHEN, CDR2 SYDVKM. Deletions cut 2 bases from V and 8 bases from J, with 15 bases between. The CDR3 nucleotides are TGTGCCAGCAGTTTAGGAGGGCGGGCATGGGGCTACACCTTC. It codes for CASSLGGRAWGYTF.